A selection of T cell receptor beta chains follows, all from one sample in a study of blood T cell repertoires in COVID-19. The assay was immunoSEQ multiplex PCR, and TCRdb's table has in-frame clones only and misses some. The data hold over 120,000 clones, with around 81% observed a single time. The sequenced material came from peripheral blood. These receptors originate from a human donor in a cohort sampled during active COVID-19. Both conserved end residues are part of each CDR3. A D gene is named only where the DNA matches it firmly. Size tells how often a clone was seen (once, few, many) or the class of an expanded clone, and some rows leave it out.

D gene	clone size	J gene	V gene	CDR3 protein	CDR3 DNA
-	-	TRBJ1-1	TRBV6-2/TRBV6-3	CASSYSISQVEAFF	TGTGCCAGCAGTTACTCGATCTCCCAGGTTGAAGCTTTCTTT
TRBD1	-	TRBJ1-4	TRBV5-4	CASSLTGAANEKLFF	TGTGCCAGCAGCTTAACAGGGGCCGCTAATGAAAAACTGTTTTTT
TRBD1	-	TRBJ2-7	TRBV19	CASSIPLGQGGYEQYF	TGTGCCAGTAGTATCCCCCTCGGACAGGGAGGATACGAGCAGTACTTC
-	-	TRBJ2-1	TRBV7-2	CASSVVTGRNEQFF	TGTGCCAGCAGCGTGGTGACAGGGAGGAATGAGCAGTTCTTC
-	-	TRBJ1-2	TRBV5-6	CASSLETGRYGYTF	TGTGCCAGCAGCTTGGAGACAGGTCGATATGGCTACACCTTC
-	few	TRBJ2-1	TRBV9	CASSVASGNNEQFF	TGTGCCAGCAGCGTAGCTTCGGGGAACAATGAGCAGTTCTTC
-	-	TRBJ2-5	TRBV27	CASSIPDKTYQETQYF	TGTGCCAGCAGCATTCCAGACAAGACGTACCAAGAGACCCAGTACTTC
TRBD1	-	TRBJ2-1	TRBV28	CASRGSGTDNEQFF	TGTGCCAGCAGAGGGTCGGGGACAGACAATGAGCAGTTCTTC
-	-	TRBJ1-1	TRBV28	CASSFSGYPPSAFF	TGTGCCAGCAGTTTTTCCGGGTACCCGCCCTCTGCTTTCTTT
TRBD2	-	TRBJ2-2	TRBV5-5	CASSTGLAGGPYGELFF	TGTGCCAGCAGCACGGGACTAGCGGGAGGGCCGTACGGGGAGCTGTTTTTT
-	few	TRBJ1-4	TRBV7-2	CASSLVQGSEKLFF	TGTGCCAGCAGCTTAGTCCAGGGATCTGAAAAACTGTTTTTT
TRBD2	-	TRBJ2-1	TRBV5-1	CASSLAAGGLTSYNEQFF	TGCGCCAGCAGCTTGGCAGCGGGGGGGCTTACCTCCTACAATGAGCAGTTCTTC
TRBD1	-	TRBJ2-1	TRBV11-1	CASSPGQGGSVKQFF	TGTGCCAGCAGCCCGGGACAGGGGGGATCAGTTAAGCAGTTCTTC
TRBD1	-	TRBJ1-2	TRBV19	CASSIPGQGAYGYTF	TGTGCCAGTAGTATTCCCGGACAGGGGGCCTATGGCTACACCTTC
TRBD1	-	TRBJ1-2	TRBV12-3/TRBV12-4	CASRWTGGYGYTF	TGTGCCAGCAGGTGGACAGGCGGCTATGGCTACACCTTC
-	-	TRBJ2-1	TRBV27	CASSSARGTQGWSYNEQFF	TGTGCCAGCAGTTCGGCCCGGGGGACGCAGGGTTGGTCCTACAATGAGCAGTTCTTC
TRBD2	-	TRBJ2-7	TRBV27	CASGLAGGDEQYF	TGTGCCAGCGGTCTAGCGGGAGGCGACGAGCAGTACTTC
TRBD1	-	TRBJ1-5	TRBV11-2	CASSIDRDQPQHF	TGTGCCAGCAGCATTGACAGGGATCAGCCCCAGCATTTT
TRBD2	-	TRBJ2-7	TRBV7-6	CASSIGTSGSYEQYF	TGTGCCAGCAGCATCGGGACTAGCGGTTCCTACGAGCAGTACTTC
-	-	TRBJ2-7	TRBV6-5	CASSYRVSYEQYF	TGTGCCAGCAGTTACCGGGTCTCCTACGAGCAGTACTTC
-	-	TRBJ2-1	TRBV6-4	CASSDFGGSISKQFF	TGTGCCAGCAGTGATTTTGGGGGGTCAATTAGTAAGCAGTTCTTC
-	-	TRBJ2-5	TRBV5-8	CASSLEGASETQYF	TGTGCCAGCAGCTTGGAAGGGGCGAGCGAGACCCAGTACTTC
TRBD2	-	TRBJ2-7	TRBV27	CASSSPLAGGRVSSYEQYF	TGTGCCAGCAGTTCCCCACTAGCGGGAGGGAGAGTAAGCTCCTACGAGCAGTACTTC
TRBD1	-	TRBJ2-3	TRBV7-9	CASRSDRERTDTQYF	TGTGCCAGCAGATCGGACAGGGAACGCACAGATACGCAGTATTTT
-	-	TRBJ1-2	TRBV28	CASSSPGYTF	TGTGCCAGCAGTTCTCCGGGCTACACCTTC
-	-	TRBJ2-7	TRBV7-9	CASSTPPLAEQYF	TGTGCCAGCAGCACCCCCCCCCTAGCGGAGCAGTACTTC
-	-	TRBJ2-3	TRBV4-1	CASSQDQYTDTQYF	TGCGCCAGCAGCCAAGACCAGTACACAGATACGCAGTATTTT
-	-	TRBJ1-1	TRBV5-1	CASSLIPPDSMNTEAFF	TGCGCCAGCAGCTTAATCCCTCCGGACAGTATGAACACTGAAGCTTTCTTT
TRBD1	few	TRBJ1-3	TRBV30	CAWIDRGLRNTIYF	TGTGCCTGGATTGATAGGGGGCTTAGAAACACCATATATTTT